This TCR beta chain is from a study of T-cell memory formation after mild COVID-19 (dated by TCRdb to 2020 to 2022). The study in broad terms: TCR sequence clusters from the two donors were found to be largely donor specific. In a couple of donors, T-cell clones that expanded and contracted after mild COVID-19 were followed by sequencing TCRalpha and TCRbeta repertoires longitudinally. The cohort was made up of two young adult volunteers, one female and one male, who were previously healthy.

Here is what the overall study found, with its caveats: The second-wave clones that peaked on day 37 were not confirmed to be SARS-CoV-2 specific. Some responding clones were detected in pre-infection memory, which suggested that pre-existing cross-reactive memory T cells had joined the SARS-CoV-2 response. From day 15 to 85, contracting clones showed balanced CD4/CD8 phenotypes, whereas a second wave of clones that expanded from day 15 to 37 leaned towards CD4+. The study covered only a couple of mild cases, and larger cohorts including severe cases with pre-infection samples were considered necessary. Contracting CD4+ clones appeared mostly in the CM and EM memory subsets, whereas CD8+ clones were enriched in EMRA.

Ficoll-Paque density gradient centrifugation was the method used to isolate PBMCs. The CDR3 numbers 16 residues from cysteine through phenylalanine. Only CDR3 DNA is held: 48 bases, read in frame from base 1. Unmatched junction bases come to 10, with V trimmed by 5 bases and J by 3 bases. Based on the germline V gene, the CDR1 and CDR2 sequences are SGHTA and FQGNSA. These reads were obtained on an Illumina NovaSeq 6000. TCRalpha and TCRbeta cDNA libraries were built by 5'RACE with constant-segment primers, adding sample barcodes and unique molecular identifiers. RNA was extracted from every sample with Trizol reagent. Library amplification was performed in two PCR steps, and a second sample barcode and Illumina TruSeq adapters were introduced in the second step. Libraries were sequenced on an Illumina NovaSeq with 2 x 150 bp paired-end reads. In the paper's pipeline: With migec v1.2.7, reads were demultiplexed and then collapsed into UMI-guided consensus sequences. Using mixcr v2.1.11, UMI consensuses were aligned to TRA and TRB V and J templates and then assembled into clonotypes. Expanded or contracted clonotypes were those called significant by both edgeR and NoisET, with noise models trained on biological replicates. For edgeR calls, the cutoffs were a false discovery rate-adjusted p below 0.01 and a log2 fold-change threshold of 1. As an exploratory analysis of dynamics, PCA with hierarchical clustering was applied to max-normalized trajectories of the 1000 most abundant clonotypes. Separately sequenced CD4+ and CD8+ repertoires were used to assign the CD4 or CD8 phenotype of responding clones. TCRdb reprocessed the public reads (quality trimming at Q25 with fastp, clone calling with MiXCR) and kept in-frame beta chains. Each CDR3 protein gets just one entry, which takes the most common genes and DNA from the rows behind it. The V and J calls reflect TCRdb's pipeline rather than the authors' work. The sample table lists around 200,000 distinct CDR3 sequences, roughly 10% of them with a count of one. The ten largest clonotypes hold 3% to 4% of the sample.

This clonotype was observed a handful of times. Its antigen is currently not known. Qualities for individual bases were not recorded, and no much larger clone is one base off. The source is a man aged 18 to 30 who had mild COVID-19 (a few samples of this study predate the infection). The sample titles of this study are shuffled in the database, so cell type and time point are left out; the donor was told from shared clones. Sequenced material: PBMCs or a T cell subset sorted from them (not recorded which). The chain employs TRBV7-2 and TRBJ2-5; the junction holds 9 bases that match TRBD2. The DNA sequence follows: TGTGCCAGCAGCGGCCGGCGGGGGGGCCGCGAAGAGACCCAGTACTTC. This encodes CASSGRRGGREETQYF.